This T cell receptor (beta chain) was recovered during a study of CD4 T cells in relation to SARS-CoV-2 and coronaviruses. Study-wide context: TCR beta CDR3s were sequenced after roughly nine-day antigen culture of PBMCs. A couple of subjects were Hispanic; patients were seven or eight males and a handful of females.

Concerning this clone itself: The target antigen is unknown.

Sorted naive or memory CD4+ cells met CEF peptides for over eight days. The CDR3 has 14 amino acids. V lost 8 bases to trimming and J lost 7 bases, with 20 bases between them. In germline, CDR1 is LNHNV, CDR2 YYDKDF (reference sequence). Survey-level TCR-beta sequencing used DNA from CEF-cultured naive and memory CD4+ T cells. Method: immunoSEQ multiplex PCR; TCRdb's copy keeps in-frame clones and lacks some. The sample holds 30,000 to 45,000 clones, just over 75% seen once. The chain carries TRBV15 and TRBJ1-2; possible D gene TRBD1, 6 bases. The clonotype originates from an adult with COVID-19. The sequenced sample consisted of memory CD4+ T cells from PBMCs, cultured in vitro. The CDR3 nucleotides read TGTGCCACCGGCCAAGGGGGGATTGGTCCTGGCTACACCTTC. This sequence encodes CATGQGGIGPGYTF.